The 5 T cell receptor beta chains below all came from one sample that was sequenced in a study of blood T cell repertoires in COVID-19. Assay: immunoSEQ multiplex PCR; the TCRdb copy retains only in-frame clones and omits some. Among about 69,000 clones, roughly 80% were seen once, and the ten largest hold roughly 13%. Sequencing input: peripheral blood. These receptors were obtained from a man aged 50-59 years with COVID-19, enrolled during active disease.

The chain uses TRBV18 and TRBJ2-3; 8 bases are shared with TRBD2. This CDR3 is built from 17 residues. Germline trimming cut 2 bases from V and 2 bases from J; bases unmatched to any gene: 9. In germline, CDR1 is KGHSH, CDR2 LQKENI. CDR3 region: CASSPSGGGFITDTQYF. The CDR3 DNA reads as TGTGCCAGCTCACCATCAGGCGGGGGGTTTATCACAGATACGCAGTATTTT. Drawing the rest from reference TRBV18 and TRBJ2-3, the complete variable domain is NAGVMQNPRHLVRRRGQEARLRCSPMKGHSHVYWYRQLPEEGLKFMVYLQKENIIDESGMPKERFSAEFPKEGPSILRIQQVVRGDSAAYFCASSPSGGGFITDTQYFGPGTRLTVL.

A single count supports this clone. The chain uses TRBV30 and TRBJ2-7; 7 bases are shared with TRBD1. Germline values: CDR1 GTSNPN, CDR2 SVGIG (reference sequence). The CDR3 is made up of 12 amino acids. V dropped 4 bases and J dropped 3; count of bases not matched to a gene: 3. This CDR3 is CAWTRDSYEQYF. The CDR3 DNA reads as TGTGCCTGGACCCGGGACAGCTACGAGCAGTACTTC.

The chain joins TRBV28 to TRBJ1-2; a possible D gene is TRBD1 (6 bases). The CDR3 totals 15 residues. The V gene lost 4 bases and the J gene lost 1 base, with 13 bases spanning the gap. Germline-derived CDR1 and CDR2 are MDHEN and SYDVKM. CDR3 DNA: TGTGCCAGCAGTTCAACCGGACAGCATAACTATGGCTACACCTTC. This translates into CASSSTGQHNYGYTF.

The chain links TRBV9 to TRBJ2-3, with D possibly being TRBD2 (5 bases). Germline V gene data show CDR1 as SGDLS and CDR2 as YYNGEE. The CDR3 has 17 amino acids. The V gene lost 4 bases and the J gene lost 0 bases, with 18 bases spanning the gap. For the CDR3, the DNA is TGTGCCAGCAGCTCCTTCGGGGAGACCACCAGCACAGATACGCAGTATTTT. Its translation: CASSSFGETTSTDTQYF.

The CDR3 region is CASSSPRGSNEQFF. Here the CDR3 DNA reads TGTGCCAGCAGCTCGCCAAGGGGGTCCAATGAGCAGTTCTTC. The rearrangement links TRBV11-1 to TRBJ2-1, with D perhaps matching TRBD1 (6 bases). Trimming took 4 bases from V and 6 from J, leaving 13 bases between them. Per the germline V gene, CDR1 is SGHAT and CDR2 is FQDESV (reference sequence). The CDR3 is 14 amino acids. Complete variable domain (other parts from reference TRBV11-1 and TRBJ2-1): EAEVAQSPRYKITEKSQAVAFWCDPISGHATLYWYRQILGQGPELLVQFQDESVVDDSQLPKDRFSAERLKGVDSTLKIQPAELGDSAMYLCASSSPRGSNEQFFGPGTRLTVL.